Listed below are T cell receptor beta chains from one sample, sequenced in a study of blood T cell repertoires in COVID-19. The protocol was immunoSEQ multiplex PCR, while the TCRdb copy is restricted to in-frame clones and leaves out a portion. The sample yields about 50,000 clones, roughly 86% seen once. The sample was peripheral blood. The receptors were sampled from a man aged 40-50 years with active COVID-19. Each CDR3 is given with its conserved first and last residue. A D gene is named only where the DNA matches it firmly. Rows give clone size only sometimes, using once, few, many, or a class for an expanded clone.

-	TRBV3-1/TRBV3-2	TRBJ2-5	-	CASSHSQYQETQYF	TGTGCCAGCAGCCACTCCCAGTACCAAGAGACCCAGTACTTC
-	TRBV7-2	TRBJ2-1	TRBD2	CASSPTGLAGNNEQFF	TGTGCCAGCAGCCCAACGGGACTAGCGGGGAACAATGAGCAGTTCTTC
-	TRBV10-3	TRBJ2-3	-	CAISGGGTDTQYF	TGTGCCATCAGCGGAGGTGGTACAGATACGCAGTATTTT
-	TRBV4-1	TRBJ2-2	-	CASSQDRGNTGELFF	TGCGCCAGCAGCCAAGATCGGGGGAACACCGGGGAGCTGTTTTTT
-	TRBV10-3	TRBJ2-3	TRBD2	CAIGQPGTSGSTDTQYF	TGTGCCATCGGTCAACCCGGGACTAGCGGGAGCACAGATACGCAGTATTTT
few	TRBV11-2	TRBJ1-2	TRBD1	CASSPTRTGYNYGYTF	TGTGCCAGCAGCCCCACCCGGACAGGTTATAACTATGGCTACACCTTC
-	TRBV7-6	TRBJ2-1	-	CASSIGQGGAGYEQFF	TGTGCCAGCTCCATAGGCCAGGGGGGTGCTGGCTATGAGCAGTTCTTC
-	TRBV7-9	TRBJ2-1	TRBD2	CASSLTSGSGTYNEQFF	TGTGCCAGCAGCTTAACTAGCGGGAGTGGAACCTACAATGAGCAGTTCTTC
-	TRBV5-1	TRBJ1-2	-	CASSLGEFYGYTF	TGCGCCAGCAGCTTGGGGGAGTTCTATGGCTACACCTTC
once	TRBV6-4	TRBJ2-7	TRBD2	CASSSNWREPSYEQYF	TGTGCCAGCAGCTCGAATTGGCGGGAGCCCTCCTACGAGCAGTACTTC
-	TRBV11-2	TRBJ2-2	TRBD1	CASSFRDRGTGELFF	TGTGCCAGCAGCTTCCGGGACAGGGGCACCGGGGAGCTGTTTTTT
-	TRBV4-2	TRBJ2-1	TRBD2	CASSQDHSGRASNEQFF	TGTGCCAGCAGCCAAGATCATTCCGGGAGGGCGTCCAATGAGCAGTTCTTC
-	TRBV28	TRBJ1-5	TRBD1	CASSLGTDRGRSQHF	TGTGCCAGCAGTTTGGGGACAGATAGGGGCCGGTCCCAGCATTTT
-	TRBV30	TRBJ1-1	-	CAWSGGVVEAFF	TGTGCCTGGAGCGGGGGGGTAGTTGAAGCTTTCTTT
-	TRBV7-9	TRBJ2-1	TRBD2	CASSLGWASGRAGGNEQFF	TGTGCCAGCAGCTTAGGATGGGCTAGCGGGAGGGCCGGGGGGAATGAGCAGTTCTTC
-	TRBV19	TRBJ2-5	-	CASSPMLGSQETQYF	TGTGCCAGTAGTCCAATGCTGGGCAGCCAAGAGACCCAGTACTTC
-	TRBV11-3	TRBJ1-4	-	CASSCLGGLNEKLFF	TGTGCCAGCAGCTGCCTCGGGGGTCTTAATGAAAAACTGTTTTTT
many	TRBV5-4	TRBJ1-5	-	CASSLGIDNQPQHF	TGTGCCAGCAGCTTGGGCATAGACAATCAGCCCCAGCATTTT
-	TRBV5-1	TRBJ2-7	-	CASSLGRAYEQYF	TGCGCCAGCAGCTTGGGCAGGGCCTACGAGCAGTACTTC
few	TRBV4-2	TRBJ2-1	TRBD2	CASNAQRGAYNEQFF	TGTGCCAGCAACGCACAGCGGGGGGCCTACAATGAGCAGTTCTTC
-	TRBV9	TRBJ2-1	-	CASSVEVEYNEQFF	TGTGCCAGCAGCGTAGAAGTTGAGTACAATGAGCAGTTCTTC
-	TRBV27	TRBJ1-1	-	CASSLGRGATEAFF	TGTGCCAGCAGTTTGGGACGGGGGGCCACTGAAGCTTTCTTT
few	TRBV27	TRBJ1-3	-	CASRKGGSGNTIYF	TGTGCCAGCAGAAAGGGAGGGTCTGGAAACACCATATATTTT
-	TRBV5-1	TRBJ1-1	-	CASRGISTEAFF	TGCGCCTCGCGGGGGATTTCGACTGAAGCTTTCTTT
-	TRBV11-2	TRBJ2-1	TRBD2	CASSLAGSLNEQFF	TGTGCCAGCAGTTTAGCGGGATCCTTGAATGAGCAGTTCTTC
-	TRBV6-5	TRBJ2-1	TRBD1	CASSLDRGEYNEQFF	TGTGCCAGCAGTTTGGACAGGGGGGAATACAATGAGCAGTTCTTC
-	TRBV7-8	TRBJ1-2	-	CASSLNALNYGYTF	TGTGCCAGCAGCTTAAACGCCCTAAACTATGGCTACACCTTC
-	TRBV5-1	TRBJ2-5	-	CASSTGDTLQETQYF	TGCGCCAGCAGCACCGGGGACACCCTTCAAGAGACCCAGTACTTC
-	TRBV19	TRBJ1-5	TRBD1	CASSRRDREEQPQHF	TGTGCCAGTAGTAGGCGGGACAGGGAGGAACAGCCCCAGCATTTT
-	TRBV27	TRBJ2-1	TRBD2	CASSLVAGSYNEQFF	TGTGCCAGCAGTCTCGTAGCGGGCTCCTACAATGAGCAGTTCTTC
-	TRBV5-1	TRBJ2-7	-	CASSLEGPAYEQYF	TGCGCCAGCAGCTTGGAGGGGCCAGCCTACGAGCAGTACTTC
-	TRBV6-5	TRBJ1-3	-	CASSPTDYGNTIYF	TGTGCCAGCAGTCCTACAGACTATGGAAACACCATATATTTT
-	TRBV2	TRBJ2-3	-	CASSERRQGTDTQYF	TGTGCCAGCAGTGAAAGGAGGCAGGGCACAGATACGCAGTATTTT
-	TRBV3-1/TRBV3-2	TRBJ1-1	-	CASSQLQLRENTEAFF	TGTGCCAGCAGCCAGCTTCAACTCCGAGAGAACACTGAAGCTTTCTTT